This T cell receptor (beta chain) was observed in a study of OX40 agonist ivuxolimab in advanced cancers. Study context: Patients received the agonistic anti-OX40 (CD134) antibody ivuxolimab. Partial responses, seen in three patients, involved one hepatocellular carcinoma and two cutaneous melanomas. Study outcomes and limitations: Clonal expansion from baseline to week 6 occurred in both CD4+ and CD8+ T cells.

Sequenced by immunoSEQ multiplex PCR; TCRdb stores in-frame clones only, minus some. The sample gives tens of thousands of clones, 80% to 90% of which show up once; approximately 0.3% is in the top ten. A remark on this clone: Antigen unknown.

CDR1 and CDR2 (germline): SGHDT, YYEEEE. CDR3 length: 15 residues. J was trimmed by 11 bases and V by 3 bases; bases with no gene match: 10. The sequencing used CD4+ or CD8+ T cells sorted from blood, collected in a trial of the OX40 agonist ivuxolimab. This receptor was identified in an adult with an advanced solid tumor such as melanoma, head and neck, liver or kidney cancer. J is TRBJ2-7 and V is TRBV5-6; the match to TRBD2 covers 14 bases. The CDR3 here is CASSSLTSGRALEYF. The DNA for the CDR3 is TGTGCCAGCAGCTCACTGACTAGCGGGAGGGCCTTGGAGTACTTC.